This note documents a single TCR beta chain sequence. Its antigen is currently unknown. This sample is part of a study of cytomegalovirus exposure and HLA in healthy donors. Whole-study context: Among 150 million to 200 million T cells, an earlier analysis found 117 million unique TCR beta sequences.

The PCR was carried out with 60 Vbeta primers and 13 Jbeta primers. The protocol was immunoSEQ multiplex PCR, while the TCRdb copy is restricted to in-frame clones and leaves out a portion. This table has some 130,000 clones, roughly 70% appearing once. General study findings and limits: TCR beta sequences reportedly predicted most subjects' HLA-A and HLA-B alleles accurately.

Per germline, CDR1 SGHTA and CDR2 FQGTGA. CDR3 length: 17 amino acids. Trimming removed 5 bases from V and 5 bases from J; junction bases left unmatched: 14. The sample was PBMCs. The TCR comes from a man aged 35-49 years in good health and CMV-seronegative. V usage is TRBV7-3 and J usage is TRBJ2-2; 7 bases map to TRBD2. In DNA form, the CDR3 reads TGTGCCAGCAGCCCCCCCGGCGGGAGAGGTGGGACCGGGGAGCTGTTTTTT. This translates into CASSPPGGRGGTGELFF.